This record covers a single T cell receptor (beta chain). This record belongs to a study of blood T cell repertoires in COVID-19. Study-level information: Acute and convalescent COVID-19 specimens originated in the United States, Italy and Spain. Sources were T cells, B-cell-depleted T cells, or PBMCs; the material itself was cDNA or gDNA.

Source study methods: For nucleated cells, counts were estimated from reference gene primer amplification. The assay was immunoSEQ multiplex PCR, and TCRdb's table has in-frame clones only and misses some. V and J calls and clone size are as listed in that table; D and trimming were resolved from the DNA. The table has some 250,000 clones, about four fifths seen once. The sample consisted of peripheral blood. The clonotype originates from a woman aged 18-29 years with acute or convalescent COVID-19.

CDR3 DNA sequence: TGTGCCAGCATCTCCCGGTGGGGACAGGGGGCACACGAGCAGTACTTC. Its protein product is CASISRWGQGAHEQYF. J is TRBJ2-7 and V is TRBV27; 12 bases agree with TRBD1. Looked up from germline, CDR1 is MNHEY and CDR2 is SMNVEV (reference sequence). J gave up 5 bases and V 7 bases, and 12 bases lay outside the gene matches. The CDR3 loop spans 16 amino acids.